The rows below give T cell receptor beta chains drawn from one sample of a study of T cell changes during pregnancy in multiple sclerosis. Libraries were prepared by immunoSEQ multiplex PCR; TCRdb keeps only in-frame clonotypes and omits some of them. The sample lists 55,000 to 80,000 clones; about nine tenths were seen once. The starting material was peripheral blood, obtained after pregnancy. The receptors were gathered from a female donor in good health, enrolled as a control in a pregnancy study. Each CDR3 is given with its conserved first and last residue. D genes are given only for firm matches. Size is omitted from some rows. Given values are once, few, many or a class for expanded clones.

TGTGCCAGCAGCCAGACCCCGGAGGATGGCTACACCTTC	CASSQTPEDGYTF	TRBV11-1	TRBJ1-2	once	.
TGTGCCAGCAGCCGGGACACCTATGGCTACACCTTC	CASSRDTYGYTF	TRBV5-8	TRBJ1-2	.	.
TGTGCCAGAAGCTTGGATGGGGAGGGTGGGTATGGCTACACCTTC	CARSLDGEGGYGYTF	TRBV5-3	TRBJ1-2	.	.
TGTGCCAGCAGCTTAGAAGGACAGGGGGAGACCCAGTACTTC	CASSLEGQGETQYF	TRBV7-8	TRBJ2-5	.	TRBD1
TGTGCCACCCACGGGTTTAACAATGAGCAGTTCTTC	CATHGFNNEQFF	TRBV28	TRBJ2-1	.	.
TGTGCCAGCAGCGTAGAAGGACAGGGGAGGGAAAAACTGTTTTTT	CASSVEGQGREKLFF	TRBV9	TRBJ1-4	.	TRBD1
TGCGCCAGCAGCCTGAGGGCCCGAGCAGACCACGAGCAGTACTTC	CASSLRARADHEQYF	TRBV5-1	TRBJ2-7	.	.
TGCAGCCACCGGGCTAGCGGGAACGAGCAGTTCTTC	CSHRASGNEQFF	TRBV29-1	TRBJ2-1	.	TRBD2
TGCGCCAGCAGCCAAGGGGCAGGCTCTAGCACAGATACGCAGTATTTT	CASSQGAGSSTDTQYF	TRBV4-3	TRBJ2-3	.	.
TGCGCCAGCAGCCAAGACCTACAGGGGGGCTATGGCTACACCTTC	CASSQDLQGGYGYTF	TRBV4-3	TRBJ1-2	.	TRBD1
TGCGCCAGCAGCCAAGATCAGGGTGGGGATTCACCCCTCCACTTT	CASSQDQGGDSPLHF	TRBV4-3	TRBJ1-6	.	.
TGTGCCAGCAGCCTACAGGGGGCGGAACAGCCCCAGCATTTT	CASSLQGAEQPQHF	TRBV5-4	TRBJ1-5	few	TRBD1
TGTGCCAGCAGGACGTCCAGGGAGTTCTTC	CASRTSREFF	TRBV2	TRBJ2-1	.	.
TGTGCCAGCAGTTACTGGGGAAGACTAGCGGGAGGGCCAGACACCGGGGAGCTGTTTTTT	CASSYWGRLAGGPDTGELFF	TRBV27	TRBJ2-2	.	TRBD2
TGTGCCAGCAGCTTAGGAGGGGGGAACACTGAAGCTTTCTTT	CASSLGGGNTEAFF	TRBV7-2	TRBJ1-1	.	.
TGTGCCAGCTCACGCCGGGACAGGGCGGGGACCGGGGAGCTGTTTTTT	CASSRRDRAGTGELFF	TRBV18	TRBJ2-2	.	TRBD1
TGCGCCAGCAGCCAAGAAACATTGAACACTGAAGCTTTCTTT	CASSQETLNTEAFF	TRBV4-3	TRBJ1-1	.	.
TGTGCCTGGAGTGTACCCAGGGGAGACTTCTCTCGCTCTGGGGCCAACGTCCTGACTTTC	CAWSVPRGDFSRSGANVLTF	TRBV30	TRBJ2-6	.	.
TGTGCCAGCAGTTACGGCCAGCGGAGGACTGAAGCTTTCTTT	CASSYGQRRTEAFF	TRBV6-5	TRBJ1-1	.	.
TGTGCCAGCAGCCCTGGGTGGGGGGAGTATGAAAAACTGTTTTTT	CASSPGWGEYEKLFF	TRBV7-6	TRBJ1-4	.	.
TGTGCCTGGAGTCCCGGGACAGGAAGTTATGGCTACACCTTC	CAWSPGTGSYGYTF	TRBV30	TRBJ1-2	.	TRBD1
TGCGCCAGCAGCTTGGGACAGGAGAATGAAAAACTGTTTTTT	CASSLGQENEKLFF	TRBV5-1	TRBJ1-4	.	.
TGTGCCAGCAGCTCACTGACAGGCCCATACAATGAGCAGTTCTTC	CASSSLTGPYNEQFF	TRBV7-9	TRBJ2-1	.	.
TGTGCCAGCAGTTTCCGGGGGGGACAGGGGTGGGCCTACGAGCAGTACTTC	CASSFRGGQGWAYEQYF	TRBV27	TRBJ2-7	.	TRBD1
TGCAGTGCTAGGCCAGAGCGGGAGCAGTTCTTC	CSARPEREQFF	TRBV20-1	TRBJ2-1	medium-sized	.
TGCAGCGTTGTGGGGAGAGGAGATACGCAGTATTTT	CSVVGRGDTQYF	TRBV29-1	TRBJ2-3	.	.
TGTGCCAGCAGTTTATCGAGGCAGGGTGGGGGCGGCTACACCTTC	CASSLSRQGGGGYTF	TRBV27	TRBJ1-2	.	.
TGTGCCAGCAGCTGGTCCGGGACTAGCGGGTTCTCGGCGAGGACAGATACGCAGTATTTT	CASSWSGTSGFSARTDTQYF	TRBV7-8	TRBJ2-3	.	TRBD2
TGTGCCAGCGCGCCCCCCAACGGCTACGAGCAGTACTTC	CASAPPNGYEQYF	TRBV7-2	TRBJ2-7	.	.